This entry lists 29 T cell receptor beta chains sequenced from one sample in a study of shared clonotypes between healthy human individuals. Method: immunoSEQ multiplex PCR; TCRdb's copy keeps in-frame clones and lacks some. The sample records roughly 520,000 clones, more than 95% being singletons. Sample: naive CD4+ T cells sorted from blood. Subset described: CD45RA+ positively selected. The receptor set was obtained from a woman aged 30 to 39 in good health.

In its sample, this clone was seen once. CDR3 sequence (DNA): TGTGCCAGCAGCTTAGATAGCGATAGCCAGATCCTTTACAATGAGCAGTTCTTC. Translated: CASSLDSDSQILYNEQFF. J is TRBJ2-1 and V is TRBV11-2; D is possibly TRBD2 (5 bases). This CDR3 is built from 18 residues. Germline lookup yields CDR1 SGHAT and CDR2 FQNNGV. V was trimmed by 0 bases and J by 4 bases, leaving 19 bases between them.

The rearrangement links TRBV7-9 to TRBJ1-5; unclear D gene. The CDR3 has 15 residues. With 1 base removed from V and 6 bases from J, the gap between germline ends came to 13 bases. Per germline, CDR1 SEHNR and CDR2 FQNEAQ (reference sequence). The CDR3 loop reads CASSLGGRGGQPQHF. CDR3 nucleotide sequence: TGTGCCAGCAGCTTAGGAGGGAGAGGAGGTCAGCCCCAGCATTTT.

The chain has TRBV5-1 and TRBJ2-1, with 8 positions matching TRBD2. The V and J ends lost 2 bases and 9 bases, in that order; junction bases with no gene match: 10. This CDR3 contains 15 residues. Looked up from germline, CDR1 is SGHRS and CDR2 is YFSETQ. CDR3 DNA sequence: TGCGCCAGCAGCTTCGGCGGGAGGTCTACCAGTGAGCAGTTCTTC. This translates into CASSFGGRSTSEQFF.

The V and J genes are TRBV28 and TRBJ2-6; D is possibly TRBD1 or TRBD2 (6 bases each). Germline V gene sequence: CDR1 MDHEN, CDR2 SYDVKM. V was pared by 1 base and J by 1 base, with 14 bases between. The CDR3 has 18 residues. In DNA form, the CDR3 reads TGTGCCAGCAGTTTATCGAGCAAGGGGGGATCTGGGGCCAACGTCCTGACTTTC. The encoded protein is CASSLSSKGGSGANVLTF.

V gene TRBV12-2 combines with J gene TRBJ2-5. TRBV12-2 is recorded as a pseudogene. The CDR3 runs to 9 residues. For the CDR3, the DNA is TGTGCAAGTCGCGAAGACCAGTACTTC. As protein: CASREDQYF.

This chain uses TRBV5-6 with TRBJ2-7, with 7 bases aligning to TRBD2. Germline CDR1 is SGHDT and CDR2 is YYEEEE. This CDR3 contains 13 residues. Trimming at V came to 4 bases and at J to 9 bases, leaving 10 bases not matched to a gene. Here the CDR3 DNA reads TGTGCCAGCAGCAAGGGGACTACTCCTGGGCAGTACTTC. Its translation is CASSKGTTPGQYF.

The chain carries TRBV15 and TRBJ2-2, with 9 positions matching TRBD1. The V gene end was trimmed by 9 bases and the J gene end by 3 bases; junction bases not matched to a gene: 2. Per the germline V gene, CDR1 is LNHNV and CDR2 is YYDKDF (reference sequence). The CDR3 runs 13 residues. CDR3 sequence reads: CATGQGYTGELFF. DNA of the CDR3: TGTGCCACGGGACAGGGCTACACCGGGGAGCTGTTTTTT.

The chain carries TRBV28 and TRBJ2-1; D perhaps matches TRBD1 (6 bases). Germline V lookup: CDR1 MDHEN, CDR2 SYDVKM. Trimming cost V 6 bases and J 8 bases, with 14 bases left between them. The CDR3 has 13 amino acids. CDR3 amino acids: CASRLDSGYEQFF. The CDR3 bases are TGTGCCAGCAGGCTGGACAGTGGGTATGAGCAGTTCTTC.

The J gene is TRBJ2-5, the V gene TRBV6-1, with D perhaps given as TRBD1 or TRBD2 (5 bases each). Trimming removed 5 bases at V and 1 base at J, with 14 bases between. CDR3 length: 15 residues. From germline, CDR1 is MNHNS and CDR2 SASEGT. The CDR3 region is CASSNLGTVQETQYF. The CDR3 coding sequence is TGTGCCAGCAGTAATTTAGGGACGGTCCAAGAGACCCAGTACTTC.

The chain couples TRBV7-3 to TRBJ2-1; 11 bases line up with TRBD2. With V trimmed by 3 bases and J by 7 bases, 5 bases remained unmatched. Germline lookup yields CDR1 SGHTA and CDR2 FQGTGA. The CDR3 extends over 15 amino acids. As DNA, the CDR3 is TGTGCCAGCAGCTTTAGCGGGAGGGCCGAAAATGAGCAGTTCTTC. Translation gives CASSFSGRAENEQFF.

The chain uses TRBV19 and TRBJ1-1; a weak D match, TRBD1 (6 bases). Germline values: CDR1 LNHDA, CDR2 SQIVND (reference sequence). CDR3 length equals 14 residues. V gave up 6 bases and J gave up 6 bases, with 17 bases separating them. The CDR3 coding sequence is TGTGCCAGTAGCCCCGTGGGACATAAATCTGAAGCTTTCTTT. This codes for CASSPVGHKSEAFF.

The gene calls are TRBV7-6 and TRBJ2-5; D is possibly TRBD2 (5 bases). This CDR3 contains 15 residues. With 5 bases removed from V and 4 bases from J, the gap between germline ends came to 17 bases. Germline values: CDR1 SGHVS, CDR2 FNYEAQ. CDR3 sequence: CASSPIRGRGETQYF. The CDR3 nucleotides read TGTGCCAGCAGCCCGATAAGAGGGCGCGGAGAGACCCAGTACTTC.

The chain is built from TRBV5-4 and TRBJ1-6; D ambiguous. Trimming shortened V by 3 bases and J by 7 bases, and 17 bases separated the two germline ends. The V gene's germline CDR1 is SGHNT and CDR2 YYREEE (reference sequence). The CDR3 is made up of 16 amino acids. The CDR3 region is CASSSWASSGNSPLHF. As DNA, the CDR3 is TGTGCCAGCAGCTCATGGGCCTCCTCGGGGAATTCACCCCTCCACTTT.

The rearrangement joins TRBV6-1 to TRBJ2-2, with a weak D call TRBD1 (5 bases). V lost 8 bases, J lost 3 bases, and 10 bases lay in between. Germline V gene data show CDR1 as MNHNS and CDR2 as SASEGT. The CDR3 is 13 residues long. The DNA of the CDR3 is TGTGCCAGCGTGGGGCAGCACACCGGGGAGCTGTTTTTT. Its translation: CASVGQHTGELFF.

This sequence joins TRBV19 and TRBJ2-7, with 7 positions matching TRBD2. This CDR3 contains 14 residues. Trimming cost V 5 bases and J 5 bases; bases outside gene matches: 9. CDR1 and CDR2 (germline): LNHDA, SQIVND (reference sequence). CDR3 region: CASSGGSIPHEQYF. The CDR3 nucleotides are TGTGCCAGTAGTGGCGGGAGTATCCCCCACGAGCAGTACTTC.

This chain links TRBV4-2 with TRBJ2-7; TRBD2 aligns across 16 bases. V lost 3 bases to trimming and J lost 6 bases; unmatched junction nucleotides: 5. The CDR3 runs to 16 residues. The V gene's germline CDR1 is LGHNA and CDR2 YNFKEQ. The DNA for the CDR3 is TGTGCCAGCAGCCAGGGACTAGCGGGAGGGGAGGGCGAGCAGTACTTC. Protein: CASSQGLAGGEGEQYF.

This chain joins TRBV5-1 and TRBJ2-7; 13 bases match TRBD2. J gave up 1 base and V 5 bases, and 6 bases lay outside the gene matches. From germline, CDR1 is SGHRS and CDR2 YFSETQ. This CDR3 comprises 16 residues. The CDR3 nucleotides are TGCGCCAGCAGACTCGGACTAGCGGGAGTTTCCTACGAGCAGTACTTC. Its protein product is CASRLGLAGVSYEQYF.

In this sample, this clone turned up a few times. The CDR3 loop reads CASSPGTGSTEAFF. The CDR3 nucleotides read TGTGCCAGCAGCCCGGGAACAGGGAGCACTGAAGCTTTCTTT. V and J are TRBV7-9 and TRBJ1-1; D might be TRBD1 (6 bases). V lost 5 bases, J lost 4 bases, and 14 bases lay in between. The CDR3 length is 14 residues. The germline CDR1 and CDR2 sequences are SEHNR and FQNEAQ (reference sequence). Filled out from reference TRBV7-9 and TRBJ1-1, the complete variable domain reads DTGVSQNPRHKITKRGQNVTFRCDPISEHNRLYWYRQTLGQGPEFLTYFQNEAQLEKSRLLSDRFSAERPKGSFSTLEIQRTEQGDSAMYLCASSPGTGSTEAFFGQGTRLTVV.

The DNA for the CDR3 is TGTGCCAGCAGAGCTGCCGGGGGGAACACCGGGGAGCTGTTTTTT. This encodes CASRAAGGNTGELFF. This sequence joins TRBV7-9 and TRBJ2-2, with D perhaps matching TRBD2 (6 bases). The germline V gene encodes CDR1 SEHNR and CDR2 FQNEAQ (reference sequence). Trimming left V 6 bases short and J 1 base short, with 12 bases between. This CDR3 region has 15 residues.

This clone appeared once. Distinct nucleotide sequences in the sample also encode this CDR3. The rearrangement uses TRBV2 and TRBJ2-3; D call uncertain. Germline CDR1 reads SNHLY; CDR2 reads FYNNEI. CDR3 length: 12 amino acids. Trimming took 6 bases from V and 0 from J, leaving 4 bases between them. As DNA, the CDR3 is TGTGCCAGCAGGGGAAGCACAGATACGCAGTATTTT. It specifies CASRGSTDTQYF.

The V gene is TRBV6-5, the J gene TRBJ2-7; 11 nucleotides line up with TRBD1. The ends lost 7 bases at V and 5 bases at J; junction bases unmatched: 10. The V gene's germline CDR1 is MNHEY and CDR2 SVGAGI. The CDR3 is 15 amino acids. The CDR3 region is CASTTLGTGGHEQYF. The DNA of the CDR3 is TGTGCCAGCACAACATTGGGGACAGGGGGGCACGAGCAGTACTTC.

The gene calls are TRBV5-6 and TRBJ1-1; TRBD1 is a possible D gene (5 bases). CDR3 length: 14 residues. Trimming removed 10 bases from V and 4 bases from J, with 20 bases in between. CDR1 is SGHDT, CDR2 YYEEEE, per germline. CDR3 protein: CALGVSVLGTEAFF. CDR3 in DNA: TGTGCCTTAGGGGTTTCAGTTTTGGGCACTGAAGCTTTCTTT.

The V call is TRBV5-1, the J call TRBJ1-3; 7 nucleotides align to TRBD1. This CDR3 is built from 14 residues. Losses at the gene ends were 4 bases for V and 3 bases for J; bases not matched to a gene: 4. Looked up from germline, CDR1 is SGHRS and CDR2 is YFSETQ. Here the CDR3 reads CASSPGGVGNTIYF. CDR3 bases: TGCGCCAGCAGCCCAGGGGGGGTTGGAAACACCATATATTTT.

The chain is built from TRBV5-1 and TRBJ2-3; 7 nucleotides line up with TRBD1. Germline-derived CDR1 and CDR2 are SGHRS and YFSETQ. J was trimmed by 7 bases and V by 5 bases; bases with no gene match: 7. CDR3 length: 13 residues. The CDR3 bases are TGCGCCAGCAGATTCGAGGGGGCAAATACGCAGTATTTT. Protein product: CASRFEGANTQYF. Full variable domain (remainder filled in from reference TRBV5-1 and TRBJ2-3): KAGVTQTPRYLIKTRGQQVTLSCSPISGHRSVSWYQQTPGQGLQFLFEYFSETQRNKGNFPGRFSGRQFSNSRSEMNVSTLELGDSALYLCASRFEGANTQYFGPGTRLTVL.

The chain combines TRBV7-2 with TRBJ2-7, with 7 bases that match TRBD1. The CDR3 consists of 15 residues. Unmatched junction bases numbered 10, after V lost 5 bases and J lost 3 bases. Germline-derived CDR1 and CDR2 are SGHTA and FQGNSA. In DNA, the CDR3 is TGTGCCAGCAGCGGACGGACAGGAACTATCTACGAGCAGTACTTC. Translation: CASSGRTGTIYEQYF.

The rearrangement joins TRBV7-8 to TRBJ2-1; D perhaps matches TRBD2 (6 bases). This CDR3 region has 15 residues. Trimming took off 0 bases at V and 2 bases at J, with 8 bases between the two ends. Germline V CDR1 and CDR2: SGHVS, FQNEAQ. CDR3: CASSLAGRTYNEQFF. The DNA for the CDR3 is TGTGCCAGCAGCTTAGCAGGGAGGACCTACAATGAGCAGTTCTTC.

In nucleotides, the CDR3 is TGTGCCACCATTCCCGGGACAGGGTATGGCTACACCTTC. Its translation is CATIPGTGYGYTF. The chain couples TRBV28 to TRBJ1-2, with TRBD1 matching 9 bases. V was pared by 10 bases and J by 5 bases, with 8 bases of the junction left unmatched. CDR3 length: 13 residues. Germline V gene data show CDR1 as MDHEN and CDR2 as SYDVKM.

The V call is TRBV28, the J call TRBJ1-4; D is uncertain. Germline-derived CDR1 and CDR2 are MDHEN and SYDVKM. The CDR3 extends over 16 amino acids. The V gene lost 6 bases and the J gene lost 6 bases, with 20 bases spanning the gap. The CDR3 DNA reads as TGTGCCAGCAGCCAACAACTCATCCTAGTAGATGAAAAACTGTTTTTT. Protein: CASSQQLILVDEKLFF.

A note on this clone: This sample includes further DNA sequences coding for the same CDR3. This chain joins TRBV2 and TRBJ2-7, with no clear D. The CDR3 covers 12 residues. Per germline, CDR1 SNHLY and CDR2 FYNNEI. V lost 4 bases and J 4 bases, leaving 8 bases between the germline ends. This CDR3 reads CASSGNTYEQYF. DNA of the CDR3: TGTGCCAGCAGTGGTAACACGTACGAGCAGTACTTC.